This T cell receptor beta chain was profiled in a study of cytomegalovirus exposure and HLA in healthy donors (dated by TCRdb to 2017 to 2019). Background for the entire study: According to an earlier analysis of 587 of the donors, some 180 million T cells yielded 100 million or so unique TCR beta sequences and about 280 Gb of sequence data. An early release that covered several hundred HLA-typed donors contained about 300 gigabases of sequencing data and 80 million or so unique TCR sequences. Among the roughly 400 genotyped donors, under 90% belonged to the genetic ancestry cluster associated with self-reported Caucasian donors. The study aimed to test whether cataloging public T cell receptors could reveal signatures of past pathogen exposure. The T cell repertoires of 550 to 850 subjects were profiled by immunosequencing and related to cytomegalovirus serostatus. Besides the first cohort of approximately 710 subjects, a separate validation cohort made up of about 120 different subjects was used. To predict cytomegalovirus infection status, the study combined high-throughput TCR immunosequencing, statistical association of individual TCRs with disease status, and machine learning. A later analysis re-analyzed previously published TCR beta repertoires from roughly 600 donors and added high-resolution HLA genotyping to study TCR occurrence patterns. Rather than using new phenotypic data, the later analysis identified candidate immune exposures from TCR beta sequences and from how often those sequences occurred across donors. To decide whether each TCR beta V gene segment behaved as functional or pseudogenic, an earlier analysis of nearly 600 of the donors relied on high-throughput TCR beta sequencing. Alongside the repertoire data, information on donor age, sex, ethnicity and CMV serostatus was compiled. In a later genetic analysis, genome-wide SNP genotypes for about 60% of the 666 donors were used, and that subset was treated as a discovery cohort. All discovery cohort repertoires had been generated on a single sequencing platform. HLA typing included class I and class II loci at four-digit resolution. Typing coverage differed by locus: A, B, C, DRB1 and DQB1 were typed in roughly 629-640 donors, DQA1 in about 550, DPA1 in 600 to 610, and DPB1 in just under 490. Because of strong linkage in the cohort, roughly five DR-DQ haplotypes were treated as single units for association and clustering. Across approximately 400 genotyped donors of the cohort, an average of roughly 250,000 unique TCR beta nucleotide sequences per donor were sequenced, and roughly a sixth of those sequences were non-productive.

The cohort was made up of hundreds of healthy bone marrow donors. At the time of sampling, every cohort member was nominally healthy, though immune exposures that went unrecorded were likely present. The donor tested CMV seropositive, placing the donor among the 290 or so seropositive members of the cohort. A peripheral blood sample was provided by each donor, and peripheral blood mononuclear cells were used for TCR beta sequencing. The Qiagen DNeasy Blood Extraction Kit was used to extract genomic DNA from the blood cell samples. Paper-wide results and their limitations: A further reported finding was that TCR beta sequences accurately predicted the HLA-A and HLA-B alleles for most subjects in the first cohort. The presence/absence analyses assumed that sequencing depth was roughly uniform across donors, and that assumption may not be true. V-gene and J-gene trimming of TCR beta chains was associated with a missense DCLRE1C variant in a later genetic analysis, and the association was replicated in an independent cohort. Because some donors lacked HLA typing at each locus, the association tests relied only on the typed subset. In vitro tests confirmed that a few of the cytomegalovirus-associated TCR beta chains recognize cytomegalovirus antigens. Because counts were too low, about 18 rarely observed V segments, including chromosome 9 orphons, were excluded from the earlier analysis of 500 to 700 of the donors. In a later analysis, HLA-associated TCR beta chains were found to be more clonally expanded and to have lower generation probabilities than equally common non-associated chains. The 87-base-pair reads could not distinguish some IMGT-functional V segments, including TRBV6-2 and TRBV6-3, so those segments were excluded. A cluster of highly shared sequence variants was judged likely to be a technical artifact of the sequencing pipeline. According to the authors, the approach could potentially be generalized to other disease states and immunological phenotypes. Most TCR sequences were observed very rarely across donors, whereas some public TCRs were present in many individuals. A later analysis found that most CMV-associated TCR beta chains appeared HLA-restricted, with HLA associations seemingly driven largely by CMV exposure. Assigning TCR associations to individual alleles was difficult when HLA alleles, especially DR and DQ, strongly co-occurred. In a later analysis, the rate of TCR association differed among HLA loci, with DRB1 alleles having the most associated TCRs and HLA-C alleles having the fewest. According to a later analysis, parvovirus B19, influenza, CMV and Epstein-Barr virus appeared linked to several top co-occurrence clusters. At a false discovery rate of 0.05, a later analysis linked 16,951 TCR beta sequences to specific HLA alleles. In an earlier analysis of about 550 of the donors, most TCR beta V segments were observed in productive rearrangements about 87% or about 30% of the time, broadly matching IMGT annotations. In the study, some 180 TCR beta chains were listed as associated with cytomegalovirus. The cohort was sequenced for TCR beta chains only, and without alpha or paired-chain data the features that could be detected were limited. According to a later genetic analysis, donors in an Asian-associated ancestry cluster had fewer N-insertions in productive TCRs than the roughly 660-donor mean. In both the original and validation cohorts, the classifier was reported to diagnose cytomegalovirus status with high specificity and sensitivity. CMV serostatus was the only immune exposure information available for the cohort. Correlated functional status among segregating V segments might reflect linkage disequilibrium, but an unknown experimental factor could not be ruled out.

Library creation used the immunoSEQ multiplex PCR assay. For the multiplex PCR, a mixture combining 60 forward primers for TCR Vbeta segments and 13 reverse primers for TCR Jbeta segments was used. The CDR3 region of rearranged TCR beta genes was amplified from genomic DNA with a multiplex PCR assay. Amplified TCR beta libraries were sequenced as 87-base-pair reads on the Illumina HiSeq System. The published analysis was carried out like this. Across the roughly 700 repertoires, a later analysis counted about 81 million unique TCR beta chains, roughly 11 million of which were shared by at least two donors. A nearest-neighbor algorithm error-corrected the raw reads and collapsed the reads into unique sequences, merging closely related sequences to remove PCR and sequencing errors. To assign V, D and J gene segments, CDR3 sequences were aligned to IMGT reference sequences. For a sequence to be retained, a match of at least six nucleotides to both a V gene segment and a J gene segment was required. Rearrangements were called productive when the CDR3 lacked stop codons and stayed in frame with V and J; all others were non-productive. CDR3 was defined by IMGT convention, running from the second conserved V-encoded cysteine to the conserved J-encoded phenylalanine. The earlier analysis of roughly 590 of the donors excluded sequences that lacked an unambiguous match to a single V gene segment. In an earlier analysis of approximately 590 of the donors, V segments were called functional above 56.7% productive rearrangements and were called segregating when the between-donor standard deviation exceeded 5%. A statistical classification framework was built for diagnosing cytomegalovirus status from the catalog of TCR beta chain sequences. A later analysis assigned V and J genes by comparing TCR nucleotide sequences with IMGT/GENE-DB human TR gene sequences. In a later analysis, CDR3 sequences and most-parsimonious VDJ recombination scenarios were assigned using the TCRdist pipeline. In a later analysis, every TCR beta chain was defined by the combination of its CDR3 amino acid sequence and its V-gene family, and reads without a unique V-gene family were dropped. To address suspected cross-contamination and a sequencing artifact, a later analysis removed 592 highly shared, low-generation-probability nucleotide sequences. A later analysis calculated a clonal expansion index for each public chain from normalized within-repertoire ranks of inferred template counts. Generation probabilities in a later analysis came from a VDJ recombination model fitted to out-of-frame rearrangements, and those results were checked against IGoR. In a later analysis, hypergeometric tests were used to score TCR-TCR, TCR-HLA and TCR-CMV co-occurrence, with a repertoire-size bias correction applied to TCR pairs. To estimate false discovery rates, a later analysis permuted the HLA or CMV assignments 20 times. In a later analysis, co-occurring TCRs were grouped using DBSCAN, and TCRdist sequence similarity was added for clustering within HLA-allele-positive subsets. Co-occurrence clustering excluded repertoires with fewer than 30,000 or more than 120,000 public chains, plus five with anomalous nucleotide sharing. As stored in TCRdb, this immuneACCESS dataset retains in-frame rearrangements with V and J assigned. A fraction of the clones does not appear; measured against another copy, unresolved V genes explain less than half of the discrepancy, and the remainder lacks a known reason. D and trimming come from the DNA, and the V and J calls and clone size come from that table. In all, the sample holds 85,000 to 130,000 clones, and nearly 80% of those were seen once. Under 6.5% of the sample goes to the ten largest clones.

As concerns this clone: Its antigen has not been determined. The sample holds no much larger clone one base away, and base qualities are not on file.

From its cysteine to its phenylalanine, the CDR3 spans 12 amino acids. Just the 36-base CDR3 DNA is kept, in frame starting at base 1. Taken from the germline V gene (reference sequence), the CDR1 and CDR2 loops are WNHNN and SYGVQD. V gives up 4 bases and J gives up 1 base, and the segment between their germline ends measures 5 bases. The chain links TRBV10-1 with TRBJ2-7, with a weak D call of TRBD2 (5 bases match). The sequence was obtained from a man between 60 and 70 years old in good health and CMV-seropositive. Sequencing used PBMCs. The CDR3 reads as follows: CASSAGSYEQYF. The sequenced DNA is TGCGCCAGCAGTGCGGGGTCCTACGAGCAGTACTTC.